The rows below give T cell receptor beta chains drawn from one sample of a study of T cell responses to AZD1222 COVID-19 vaccine. Clones were read by immunoSEQ multiplex PCR, and TCRdb kept only the in-frame ones, dropping some. Among roughly 100,000 clones listed, 91% were seen once. The sample was peripheral blood, taken on day 0 of AZD1222 vaccination. Receptors were obtained from an adult in good health. Each CDR3 is given without its conserved first and last residue. A D gene is named only where the DNA matches it firmly. Some rows have no size entry. The others give once, few or many, or a class for an expanded clone.

d_call	clone_size	v_call	j_call	cdr3_aa
-	-	TRBV12-3/TRBV12-4	TRBJ1-3	ASSQRQASTIY
-	-	TRBV27	TRBJ2-1	ASSPSGSSYNEQF
TRBD1	once	TRBV18	TRBJ1-2	ASSPRTGEHGYT
TRBD1	-	TRBV5-6	TRBJ2-7	ASRRGQGDFGEQY
-	-	TRBV11-2	TRBJ1-1	ASSLVGRGPIAPEAF
-	-	TRBV18	TRBJ2-1	ASSPSGIYNEQF
-	-	TRBV6-6	TRBJ2-1	ASSFESRSYNEQF
TRBD2	-	TRBV12-3/TRBV12-4	TRBJ2-1	ASSSRLAGAGF
TRBD1	-	TRBV7-3	TRBJ2-1	ASSQSLAGGYNEQF
TRBD1	-	TRBV9	TRBJ1-2	ASSGDSPPNYGYT
TRBD1	-	TRBV7-9	TRBJ1-1	ASKPLRDRGTEAF
-	-	TRBV7-2	TRBJ2-2	ASSLVYLNTGELF
-	-	TRBV19	TRBJ1-1	ASSLQGNTEAF
-	once	TRBV28	TRBJ2-7	ASSYEFEGPGEQY
-	-	TRBV7-9	TRBJ1-1	ASSFGGEDITMNTEAF
-	-	TRBV7-2	TRBJ2-7	ASSLGQATYEQY
TRBD1	-	TRBV6-5	TRBJ1-1	ASRSSGTVNTEAF
-	few	TRBV6-1	TRBJ1-1	ASSDLGEGKAF
-	-	TRBV9	TRBJ1-2	ASSVEVAPYGYT
-	-	TRBV19	TRBJ2-5	ASSISVQETQY
-	-	TRBV30	TRBJ1-6	AWSARIARFGGRHSPLH
-	-	TRBV5-4	TRBJ2-2	ASSLNTGELF
TRBD1	many	TRBV6-1	TRBJ1-2	ASMTGGYGYT
TRBD2	-	TRBV5-6	TRBJ2-7	ASSAPSGDYEQY
TRBD2	-	TRBV5-1	TRBJ2-7	ASSPVLAGSYEQY
-	-	TRBV28	TRBJ2-4	ASSLTGAKGIQY
TRBD2	-	TRBV19	TRBJ2-5	ASSRGGRETQY
TRBD2	-	TRBV2	TRBJ2-1	ASSVAGGGNEQF
TRBD2	-	TRBV2	TRBJ2-3	ACLTSGEDTQY
-	-	TRBV7-9	TRBJ2-3	ASSRVLTDTQY
-	-	TRBV14	TRBJ1-1	ASSQDPAGLTEAF
-	-	TRBV5-1	TRBJ1-4	ASSLTASNEKLF
TRBD1	-	TRBV30	TRBJ2-2	AWDFKQGPAGELF
-	-	TRBV27	TRBJ2-3	ASSSRGPDTQY
-	-	TRBV10-3	TRBJ2-7	AISEAQSSYEQY
-	-	TRBV2	TRBJ2-7	ASQRAGHYEQY
TRBD1	-	TRBV18	TRBJ1-2	ASSATGTGGAGGYT
-	-	TRBV4-3	TRBJ2-7	ASSPSGGPGDEQY
-	-	TRBV5-8	TRBJ1-2	ASSLTGVPNYGYT
TRBD1	-	TRBV11-3	TRBJ2-7	ASSPGTGIKYEQY
-	-	TRBV4-2	TRBJ2-2	ASSPSGVLHTGELF
TRBD1	-	TRBV5-8	TRBJ2-7	ASSLVRQGNSYEQY
-	-	TRBV4-1	TRBJ2-5	ASSQVQATQETQY
TRBD2	-	TRBV6-5	TRBJ2-1	ASSSPAGARNEQF
TRBD1	-	TRBV7-9	TRBJ2-1	ASRRTGGKGNEQF
-	-	TRBV7-2	TRBJ1-3	ASSSPSVGSGNTIY